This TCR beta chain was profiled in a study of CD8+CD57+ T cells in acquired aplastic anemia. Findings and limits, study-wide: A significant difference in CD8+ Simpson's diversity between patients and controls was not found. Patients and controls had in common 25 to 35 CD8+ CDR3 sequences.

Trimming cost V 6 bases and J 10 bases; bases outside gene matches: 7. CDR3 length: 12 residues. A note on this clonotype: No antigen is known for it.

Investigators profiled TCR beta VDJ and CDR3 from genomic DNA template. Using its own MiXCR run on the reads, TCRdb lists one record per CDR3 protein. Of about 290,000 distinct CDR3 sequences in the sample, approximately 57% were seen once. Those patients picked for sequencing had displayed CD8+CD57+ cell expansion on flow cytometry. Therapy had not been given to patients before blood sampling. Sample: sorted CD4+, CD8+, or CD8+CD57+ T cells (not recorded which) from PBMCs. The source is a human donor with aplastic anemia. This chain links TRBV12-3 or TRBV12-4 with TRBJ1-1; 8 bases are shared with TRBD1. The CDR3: CASRPTGDRAFF. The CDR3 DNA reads TGTGCCAGCAGACCGACAGGGGATAGAGCTTTCTTT.